This T cell receptor (beta chain) emerged from a study of shared clonotypes between healthy human individuals. The study, taken as a whole, reports: Clonotypes which were not shared had lower generation probabilities than clonotypes that all four donors shared. Naive subsets, compared against memory subsets, generally had larger estimated richness values.

V shed 6 bases and J shed 3 bases, with 8 bases lying between them. This CDR3 is 11 amino acids long. Germline V CDR1 and CDR2: SQVTM, ANQGSEA. As for this clone: Its matching antigen is unknown.

Terminally differentiated effector memory CD45RA+ cells were excluded from the naive CD8 cells, which were CD45RO-negative and positively selected for CCR7. Free of recent acute infections or vaccinations, the donors were healthy HIV-negative adults. Libraries were prepared by immunoSEQ multiplex PCR; TCRdb keeps only in-frame clonotypes and omits some of them. The sample lists approximately 810,000 clones, about 91% seen once, with about 24% in the top ten. The chain joins TRBV29-1 to TRBJ1-1; no clear D gene. This receptor was identified in a man in his thirties or forties in good health. The sample was naive CD8+ T cells sorted from blood. CDR3 region: CSVNEYTEAFF. For the CDR3, the DNA is TGCAGCGTCAACGAGTACACTGAAGCTTTCTTT.